What follows is one TCR beta chain and its context. This sample was included in a study of blood T cell repertoires in COVID-19. In the study overall: Acute and convalescent COVID-19 specimens originated in the United States, Italy and Spain. From T cells, B-cell-depleted T cells, or PBMCs came the material, which was cDNA or gDNA.

Original processing notes: Reference gene primer amplification gave nucleated cell count estimates. Repertoires were generated with immunoSEQ multiplex PCR, while TCRdb's copy carries only in-frame clones and drops some. V and J calls and clone size come straight from that table; D and trimming were deduced from the DNA. The sample consists of around 250,000 clones, about 83% of them appearing once. Sample: peripheral blood. This receptor was identified in a man in his thirties or forties who had recovered from COVID-19.

In DNA form, the CDR3 reads TGTGCCATCAGACCGGGACAGCTATATGGCTACACCTTC. Its protein product is CAIRPGQLYGYTF. The V gene is TRBV10-3, the J gene TRBJ1-2; 7 bases line up with TRBD1. V lost 6 bases to trimming and J lost 5 bases; unmatched junction nucleotides: 6. Germline V CDR1 and CDR2: ENHRY, SYGVKD. The CDR3 loop spans 13 amino acids.